What follows are 27 T cell receptor beta chains derived from one specimen sequenced in a study of blood T cell repertoires in COVID-19. The table came from immunoSEQ multiplex PCR; TCRdb's copy has only in-frame clones and leaves some out. This table has approximately 170,000 clones, roughly nine tenths appearing once. Source material: peripheral blood. The receptors were sampled from a man in his 60s with acute or convalescent COVID-19.

The V gene is TRBV9, the J gene TRBJ2-5, with D unresolved. The germline V and J ends were trimmed by 0 bases and 7 bases, with 10 bases remaining between them. The CDR3 extends over 13 amino acids. Germline V lookup: CDR1 SGDLS, CDR2 YYNGEE. The CDR3 bases are TGTGCCAGCAGCGTAGTCGCTTTCGGGACCCAGTACTTC. It encodes CASSVVAFGTQYF.

This chain links TRBV19 with TRBJ1-2; 8 nucleotides agree with TRBD1. CDR1 is LNHDA, CDR2 SQIVND, per germline (reference sequence). After removal of 7 bases from V and 8 bases from J, the junction contained 12 bases not matched to a gene. This CDR3 region has 14 residues. The CDR3 DNA sequence: TGTGCCAGTACCTCCTTACAGGGGGTAGAGGGCTACACCTTC. It translates to CASTSLQGVEGYTF.

This chain links TRBV18 with TRBJ2-3, with D possibly being TRBD2 (7 bases). The germline V gene has CDR1 KGHSH and CDR2 LQKENI. The CDR3 is 15 amino acids. V was pared by 3 bases and J by 1 base, with 11 bases between. CDR3: CASSPGGGGTDTQYF. In DNA, the CDR3 is TGTGCCAGCTCACCGGGGGGGGGCGGCACAGATACGCAGTATTTT. Full variable domain (remainder filled in from reference TRBV18 and TRBJ2-3): NAGVMQNPRHLVRRRGQEARLRCSPMKGHSHVYWYRQLPEEGLKFMVYLQKENIIDESGMPKERFSAEFPKEGPSILRIQQVVRGDSAAYFCASSPGGGGTDTQYFGPGTRLTVL.

The chain recombines TRBV19 with TRBJ2-5, with D maybe TRBD2 (6 bases). Germline values: CDR1 LNHDA, CDR2 SQIVND (reference sequence). This CDR3 region has 13 residues. Deletions cut 3 bases from V and 5 bases from J, with 10 bases between. In DNA form, the CDR3 reads TGTGCCAGTAGTATGGTGGGGAGGGAGACCCAGTACTTC. Residues: CASSMVGRETQYF.

The chain couples TRBV30 to TRBJ2-1; possible D gene TRBD1, 5 bases. Trimming took off 0 bases at V and 9 bases at J, with 9 bases between the two ends. This CDR3 has 12 residues. Germline assignment: CDR1 GTSNPN and CDR2 SVGIG (reference sequence). The CDR3 loop is CAWSVGAVEQFF. Written as DNA, the CDR3 is TGTGCCTGGAGTGTAGGGGCCGTTGAGCAGTTCTTC.

The chain carries TRBV9 and TRBJ2-2, with TRBD2 identical over 10 bases. The CDR3 length is 16 residues. The germline CDR1 and CDR2 sequences are SGDLS and YYNGEE. V lost 4 bases to trimming and J lost 1 base; unmatched junction nucleotides: 4. CDR3 DNA: TGTGCCAGCAGCACCCGACTAGCGGGGAACACCGGGGAGCTGTTTTTT. Amino acid sequence: CASSTRLAGNTGELFF.

The chain has TRBV9 and TRBJ1-2; 7 bases align to TRBD1. This CDR3 is built from 13 residues. J gave up 4 bases and V 4 bases, and 4 bases lay outside the gene matches. Germline CDR1 SGDLS, CDR2 YYNGEE. CDR3 nucleotide sequence: TGTGCCAGCAGCTCAGGGGGACCCTATGGCTACACCTTC. Translating gives CASSSGGPYGYTF.

The V gene is TRBV6-5, the J gene TRBJ2-7; TRBD1 agrees at 8 bases. Germline loops: CDR1 MNHEY, CDR2 SVGAGI. The V and J ends lost 1 base and 2 bases, in that order; junction bases with no gene match: 4. This CDR3 is 15 amino acids long. Here the CDR3 reads CASSYWTGYPYEQYF. The DNA for the CDR3 is TGTGCCAGCAGTTACTGGACAGGGTACCCCTACGAGCAGTACTTC.

This sequence joins TRBV28 and TRBJ1-4, with 7 nucleotides matching TRBD1. V lost 3 bases, J lost 0 bases, and 4 bases stayed unmatched. Germline values: CDR1 MDHEN, CDR2 SYDVKM. This CDR3 is built from 16 residues. The CDR3 spells CASSFQTGATNEKLFF. DNA for the CDR3: TGTGCCAGCAGTTTCCAAACAGGGGCAACTAATGAAAAACTGTTTTTT.

The CDR3 is CASSPTLAVTGELFF. For the CDR3, the DNA is TGTGCCAGCAGCCCTACCCTAGCAGTCACCGGGGAGCTGTTTTTT. V gene TRBV7-9 combines with J gene TRBJ2-2; D possibly corresponds to TRBD2 (5 bases). The CDR3 extends over 15 amino acids. CDR1 is SEHNR and CDR2 is FQNEAQ in the germline V gene (reference sequence). Trimming pared 5 bases from V and 4 bases from J, leaving 14 bases between.

The rearrangement links TRBV7-7 to TRBJ2-1; possibly TRBD1 for D (6 bases). The CDR3 is 13 residues long. Germline V gene lookup returns CDR1 SSHAT and CDR2 FNYEAQ (reference sequence). Trimming shortened V by 5 bases and J by 3 bases, and 8 bases separated the two germline ends. The CDR3 here is CASSGDNYNEQFF. In DNA, the CDR3 is TGTGCCAGCAGCGGGGACAACTACAATGAGCAGTTCTTC.

The gene calls are TRBV10-3 and TRBJ1-2, with D tentatively TRBD1 (6 bases). This CDR3 is 14 amino acids long. V was cut by 6 bases and J by 2 bases, with 13 bases left in between. CDR1 is ENHRY and CDR2 is SYGVKD in the germline V gene. The CDR3 loop reads CAISPGQLNYGYTF. The CDR3 nucleotides read TGTGCCATCAGCCCCGGACAGCTGAACTATGGCTACACCTTC.

J is TRBJ2-2 and V is TRBV18; D remains unclear. V shed 1 base and J shed 3 bases, with 6 bases lying between them. The CDR3 contains 14 residues. Germline CDR1 is KGHSH and CDR2 is LQKENI. In nucleotides, the CDR3 is TGTGCCAGCTCACCACTCGCGCACACCGGGGAGCTGTTTTTT. This gives the protein CASSPLAHTGELFF.

The rearrangement uses TRBV19 and TRBJ1-1, with 7 bases that match TRBD1. Trimming removed 1 base from V and 4 bases from J; junction bases left unmatched: 6. Germline V lookup: CDR1 LNHDA, CDR2 SQIVND (reference sequence). The CDR3 sequence is 15 residues long. The CDR3 loop reads CASSIGQGGVTEAFF. The CDR3 bases are TGTGCCAGTAGTATAGGACAGGGTGGAGTCACTGAAGCTTTCTTT.

The table lists this clone with a count of one. The chain carries TRBV5-1 and TRBJ2-7; TRBD1 agrees at 7 bases. The CDR3 loop spans 12 amino acids. Germline values: CDR1 SGHRS, CDR2 YFSETQ. Trimming took 3 bases from V and 6 from J; bases not matched to a gene: 3. In DNA, the CDR3 is TGCGCCAGCAGCTACACAGGGGTCGAGCAGTACGTC. It is translated as CASSYTGVEQYV.

The chain joins TRBV5-5 to TRBJ1-5, with D maybe TRBD1 (6 bases). The V gene's germline CDR1 is SGHKS and CDR2 YYEKEE (reference sequence). The CDR3 is made up of 17 amino acids. V was cut by 0 bases and J by 4 bases, with 17 bases left in between. As DNA, the CDR3 is TGTGCCAGCAGCTTGGAAGGGGGTATGTTTGGAAATCAGCCCCAGCATTTT. Translating it yields CASSLEGGMFGNQPQHF.

This clone was detected only once. The chain couples TRBV5-1 to TRBJ1-1, with 9 bases lining up with TRBD1. With 3 bases clipped from V and 1 base from J, the junction kept 7 bases outside the gene matches. The germline V gene has CDR1 SGHRS and CDR2 YFSETQ. The CDR3 totals 16 residues. The CDR3 DNA follows: TGCGCCAGCAGCTGGGTACAGGGGGCGCCGAACACTGAAGCTTTCTTT. Amino acid sequence: CASSWVQGAPNTEAFF.

This clone was counted a few times. The gene calls are TRBV27 and TRBJ1-1; unclear D gene. The V end lost 1 base, the J end lost 5 bases, and 8 bases lay between the germline ends. Germline lookup yields CDR1 MNHEY and CDR2 SMNVEV (reference sequence). This CDR3 has 13 residues. DNA for the CDR3: TGTGCCAGCAGTTTATGGCGGGGAACTGAAGCTTTCTTT. It encodes CASSLWRGTEAFF.

The chain links TRBV3-1 (or the pseudogene TRBV3-2) to TRBJ1-5, with D unresolved. The V end lost 3 bases, the J end lost 7 bases, and 7 bases lay between the germline ends. The germline V gene encodes CDR1 LGHDT and CDR2 YNNKEL (reference sequence). There are 12 residues in the CDR3. CDR3 sequence (DNA): TGTGCCAGCAGCCAGGGCAGGCAGCCCCAGCATTTT. Encoded protein: CASSQGRQPQHF.

The chain has TRBV5-1 and TRBJ2-7, with 10 bases lining up with TRBD2. V shed 4 bases and J 5 bases; nucleotides not matched to a gene: 9. CDR1 is SGHRS, CDR2 YFSETQ, per germline. CDR3 length: 15 residues. CDR3 DNA: TGCGCCAGCAGCCCCCGGACTAGCGGTCGCCACGAGCAGTACTTC. Amino acids: CASSPRTSGRHEQYF.

The chain carries TRBV30 and TRBJ2-1; D is perhaps TRBD2 (5 bases). V lost 7 bases to trimming and J lost 4 bases, with 11 bases between them. The CDR3 extends over 12 amino acids. From germline, CDR1 is GTSNPN and CDR2 SVGIG (reference sequence). DNA of the CDR3: TGTGCCTCCGAGTGGACTTACAATGAGCAGTTCTTC. Its translation: CASEWTYNEQFF. Full variable domain (remainder filled in from reference TRBV30 and TRBJ2-1): SQTIHQWPATLVQPVGSPLSLECTVEGTSNPNLYWYRQAAGRGLQLLFYSVGIGQISSEVPQNLSASRPQDRQFILSSKKLLLSDSGFYLCASEWTYNEQFFGPGTRLTVL.

This clone appeared a single time. The genes are TRBV7-2 and TRBJ2-1, with D perhaps matching TRBD2 (5 bases). The germline V gene has CDR1 SGHTA and CDR2 FQGNSA. The CDR3 loop spans 17 amino acids. Deletions cut 2 bases from V and 1 base from J, with 15 bases between. CDR3: CASSLTDSVPSYNEQFF. The CDR3 nucleotides are TGTGCCAGCAGCTTAACGGACTCCGTGCCATCCTACAATGAGCAGTTCTTC.

The chain combines TRBV5-4 with TRBJ2-7; weak D call: TRBD1 (6 bases). V lost 2 bases and J 1 base, leaving 22 bases between the germline ends. Per germline, CDR1 SGHNT and CDR2 YYREEE (reference sequence). CDR3 length: 18 amino acids. CDR3 DNA sequence: TGTGCCAGCAGCTTCAACCCAAACAGGGCGATTTCGTCCTACGAGCAGTACGTC. It specifies CASSFNPNRAISSYEQYV.

This chain links TRBV19 with TRBJ1-6; no clear D. Germline CDR1 is LNHDA and CDR2 is SQIVND (reference sequence). V dropped 5 bases and J dropped 7 bases, with 9 bases sitting between them. The CDR3 covers 13 residues. The CDR3 bases are TGTGCCAGTAGTGCGCTCAGGAATTCACCCCTCCACTTT. Translation: CASSALRNSPLHF.

The genes are TRBV3-1 (or the pseudogene TRBV3-2) and TRBJ2-5, with D unresolved. The CDR3 loop spans 14 amino acids. Trimming cost V 1 base and J 1 base, with 7 bases left between them. Looked up from germline, CDR1 is LGHDT and CDR2 is YNNKEL (reference sequence). The CDR3 loop reads CASSQAQFQETQYF. The DNA for the CDR3 is TGTGCCAGCAGCCAAGCACAGTTCCAAGAGACCCAGTACTTC.

This chain joins TRBV11-2 and TRBJ1-4, with D possibly TRBD1 on 6 matching bases. V was clipped by 6 bases and J by 0 bases, with 14 bases between them. Germline CDR1 reads SGHAT; CDR2 reads FQNNGV. CDR3 length: 16 amino acids. In nucleotides, the CDR3 is TGTGCCAGCAGAGGACAGTCGACTGCAACTAATGAAAAACTGTTTTTT. Its protein product is CASRGQSTATNEKLFF.

The gene calls are TRBV12-3 or TRBV12-4 and TRBJ1-2, with 7 bases fitting TRBD1. The J segment lost 8 bases and the V segment lost 4 bases, leaving 4 bases of the junction unmatched. The CDR3 spans 12 residues. The CDR3: CASSSRDRGYTF. CDR3 coding DNA: TGTGCCAGCAGTTCCCGGGACAGAGGCTACACCTTC.